What follows are 26 T cell receptor beta chains derived from one specimen sequenced in a study of early T cells in non-severe SARS-CoV-2 infection. TCRdb re-analysed the 5' RACE reads in MiXCR, keeping a single row per CDR3 protein. The sample includes under 80,000 distinct CDR3 sequences, 11% seen only once; the top ten take approximately 4.2%. Material for sequencing was whole blood. All receptors come from an adult who was a healthcare worker with PCR-confirmed SARS-CoV-2 infection or an uninfected control (not recorded which).

This clonotype appeared many times. The chain links TRBV2 to TRBJ2-5; D is uncertain. Per germline, CDR1 SNHLY and CDR2 FYNNEI. CDR3 length: 14 residues. V was cut by 3 bases and J by 7 bases, with 15 bases left in between. CDR3 region: CASSDHGQLATQYF. CDR3 nucleotides: TGTGCCAGCAGTGATCATGGCCAACTCGCGACCCAGTACTTC.

The CDR3 region has the DNA TGTGCCAGCAGCCCTCTCGATGAGCAGTTCTTC. It translates to CASSPLDEQFF. The chain combines TRBV11-2 with TRBJ2-1; the D is unclear. The CDR3 loop spans 11 amino acids. The germline V gene has CDR1 SGHAT and CDR2 FQNNGV. Trimming stripped 5 bases from V and 8 bases from J, with 7 bases between.

Ten or more counts support this clonotype. The chain is built from TRBV19 and TRBJ1-4; TRBD1 aligns across 7 bases. Germline CDR1 is LNHDA and CDR2 is SQIVND (reference sequence). The length of the CDR3 is 16 residues. V lost 0 bases and J lost 7; bases outside the gene matches: 8. CDR3 sequence (DNA): TGTGCCAGTAGTATAGAGCTTGGACAGGTTTCTGAAAAACTGTTTTTT. It yields the protein CASSIELGQVSEKLFF.

A few counts support this clonotype. The rearrangement joins TRBV7-2 to TRBJ2-3; D unclear. The CDR3 contains 11 residues. Trimming pared 2 bases from V and 6 bases from J, leaving 3 bases between. Germline values: CDR1 SGHTA, CDR2 FQGNSA. The CDR3 protein is CASSLPDTQYF. In nucleotides, the CDR3 is TGTGCCAGCAGCTTACCGGATACGCAGTATTTT.

The gene calls are TRBV11-2 and TRBJ2-7; TRBD2 matches at 12 bases. This CDR3 contains 14 residues. With 3 bases clipped from V and 7 bases from J, the junction kept 4 bases outside the gene matches. Germline V gene sequence: CDR1 SGHAT, CDR2 FQNNGV. The CDR3 DNA is TGTGCCAGCAGCTTGACTAGCGGGAGTCGGGAGCAGTACTTC. As protein: CASSLTSGSREQYF.

This clonotype came up many times. The V gene is TRBV27, the J gene TRBJ2-1; tentative D call: TRBD1 (6 bases). V was pared by 6 bases and J by 7 bases, with 10 bases between. Germline V gene sequence: CDR1 MNHEY, CDR2 SMNVEV (reference sequence). The CDR3 contains 12 residues. The CDR3 sequence is CASRPRGNEQFF. The DNA for the CDR3 is TGTGCCAGCAGACCCAGGGGAAATGAGCAGTTCTTC.

This clonotype was counted at least ten times. This sequence joins TRBV6-1 and TRBJ2-6; 9 bases are a match to TRBD1. The germline V gene encodes CDR1 MNHNS and CDR2 SASEGT. The J segment lost 0 bases and the V segment lost 6 bases, leaving 0 bases of the junction unmatched. The CDR3 covers 15 residues. The CDR3 region is CASRTGGSGANVLTF. The CDR3 coding sequence is TGTGCCAGCAGGACAGGGGGCTCTGGGGCCAACGTCCTGACTTTC.

This clonotype was recorded many times. The rearrangement links TRBV5-6 to TRBJ2-2; a possible D gene is TRBD2 (5 bases). V shed 3 bases and J shed 13 bases, with 10 bases lying between them. This CDR3 has 11 residues. CDR1 SGHDT and CDR2 YYEEEE come from the germline V gene. CDR3 coding DNA: TGTGCCAGCAGCTCGCCTGGAGGGCTGTTTTTT. It is translated as CASSSPGGLFF. Together with reference TRBV5-6 and TRBJ2-2, the CDR3 gives the full variable domain: DAGVTQSPTHLIKTRGQQVTLRCSPKSGHDTVSWYQQALGQGPQFIFQYYEEEERQRGNFPDRFSGHQFPNYSSELNVNALLLGDSALYLCASSSPGGLFFGEGSRLTVL.

This clonotype was recorded many times. This sequence joins TRBV7-9 and TRBJ1-1; the D is unclear. The V end lost 6 bases, the J end lost 1 base, and 6 bases lay between the germline ends. This CDR3 spans 12 amino acids. Germline V gene lookup returns CDR1 SEHNR and CDR2 FQNEAQ (reference sequence). CDR3 sequence (DNA): TGTGCCAGCAGTTTTTCGAACACTGAAGCTTTCTTT. Amino acid sequence: CASSFSNTEAFF.

Turning to this clonotype: A much larger clone lies a single base off, so this may be a read error. In this CDR3 the conserved last residue, phenylalanine or tryptophan, is missing, so a read error is likely. The V and J genes are TRBV7-9 and TRBJ1-5; D is perhaps TRBD1 (5 bases). V shed 5 bases and J shed 3 bases, with 17 bases lying between them. This CDR3 spans 16 amino acids. In germline, CDR1 is SEHNR, CDR2 FQNEAQ (reference sequence). The CDR3 DNA reads as TGTGCCAGCAGCGAGGGGCTGACCGGACCCAATCAGCCCCAGCATTCT. Translating it yields CASSEGLTGPNQPQHS.

The rearrangement links TRBV7-2 to TRBJ1-5, with D possibly matching TRBD1 (5 bases). Per germline, CDR1 SGHTA and CDR2 FQGNSA. This CDR3 comprises 13 residues. V lost 2 bases to trimming and J lost 6 bases, with 8 bases between them. The CDR3 loop reads CASSLQGTQPQHF. The CDR3 nucleotides are TGTGCCAGCAGCTTACAGGGCACTCAGCCCCAGCATTTT.

This clonotype has a count of ten or more. The V and J genes are TRBV7-8 and TRBJ2-3; the D gene is possibly TRBD2 (6 bases). This CDR3 comprises 16 residues. Trimming left V 4 bases short and J 3 bases short, with 17 bases between. Germline loops: CDR1 SGHVS, CDR2 FQNEAQ. The CDR3 nucleotides are TGTGCCAGCAGCTACCGGGACTTTGGTTTTACAGATACGCAGTATTTT. The encoded protein is CASSYRDFGFTDTQYF. The variable domain in full, completed from reference TRBV7-8 and TRBJ2-3, reads GAGVSQSPRYKVAKRGQDVALRCDPISGHVSLFWYQQALGQGPEFLTYFQNEAQLDKSGLPSDRFFAERPEGSVSTLKIQRTQQEDSAVYLCASSYRDFGFTDTQYFGPGTRLTVL.

This clonotype has a count of ten or more. CDR3 DNA sequence: TGCAGTGCTAGTACAGCTAGCGGGAGCTCCTACGAGCAGTACTTC. Translating it yields CSASTASGSSYEQYF. The chain is built from TRBV20-1 and TRBJ2-7, with 10 bases identical to TRBD2. Germline V gene data show CDR1 as DFQATT and CDR2 as SNEGSKA (reference sequence). The CDR3 runs to 15 residues. V trimming: 3 bases; J trimming: 0 bases; junction bases outside the gene matches: 5.

This clonotype showed up many times. The chain employs TRBV18 and TRBJ2-7, with D possibly TRBD2 on 6 matching bases. The V and J ends lost 1 base and 2 bases respectively, with 12 bases between them. CDR1 KGHSH and CDR2 LQKENI come from the germline V gene. The CDR3 runs 15 residues. Written as DNA, the CDR3 is TGTGCCAGCTCACCACGAAACGGGAGACCCTACGAGCAGTACTTC. Translating it yields CASSPRNGRPYEQYF.

This clonotype showed up many times. This chain links TRBV7-2 with TRBJ2-7; D is possibly TRBD1 or TRBD2 (5 bases each). The CDR3 is 16 residues long. Trimming removed 3 bases at V and 5 bases at J, with 20 bases between. Germline assignment: CDR1 SGHTA and CDR2 FQGNSA. The CDR3 region has the DNA TGTGCCAGCAGCTTTGTCCCCGGGACGGTCGCGCACGAGCAGTACTTC. The encoded protein is CASSFVPGTVAHEQYF.

The table lists this clonotype with many counts. The chain has TRBV5-1 and TRBJ2-1; tentatively, D is TRBD1 (6 bases). V lost 1 base to trimming and J lost 10 bases, with 18 bases between them. Per germline, CDR1 SGHRS and CDR2 YFSETQ. CDR3 size: 15 residues. The CDR3 spells CASSLTGMGYREQFF. The CDR3 DNA reads TGCGCCAGCAGCTTGACAGGGATGGGTTATCGGGAGCAGTTCTTC. The complete variable domain, with remaining parts taken from reference TRBV5-1 and TRBJ2-1, reads KAGVTQTPRYLIKTRGQQVTLSCSPISGHRSVSWYQQTPGQGLQFLFEYFSETQRNKGNFPGRFSGRQFSNSRSEMNVSTLELGDSALYLCASSLTGMGYREQFFGPGTRLTVL.

This clonotype was picked up many times. The genes are TRBV19 and TRBJ2-1; D may be TRBD1 (6 bases). Trimming removed 3 bases at V and 3 bases at J, with 9 bases between. Germline-derived CDR1 and CDR2 are LNHDA and SQIVND (reference sequence). The CDR3 sequence is 14 residues long. DNA of the CDR3: TGTGCCAGTAGTATCCAGGGGTTCTACAATGAGCAGTTCTTC. Encoded protein: CASSIQGFYNEQFF.

This clonotype was detected only a few times. CDR3 sequence reads: CASSPMGARGNTIYF. The CDR3 DNA reads as TGTGCCAGCAGCCCGATGGGGGCTCGCGGAAACACCATATATTTT. This chain joins TRBV11-2 and TRBJ1-3, with D maybe TRBD1 (6 bases). V shed 5 bases and J shed 4 bases, with 15 bases lying between them. Looked up from germline, CDR1 is SGHAT and CDR2 is FQNNGV. CDR3 length equals 15 residues.

The rearrangement uses TRBV11-3 and TRBJ2-2, with unresolved D. V lost 3 bases, J lost 4 bases, and 9 bases lay in between. Per the germline V gene, CDR1 is SGHNT and CDR2 is YENEEA. The CDR3 is 14 residues long. DNA of the CDR3: TGTGCCAGCAGCTTCACTCCCATCACCGGGGAGCTGTTTTTT. Protein: CASSFTPITGELFF.

This clonotype was picked up many times. The rearrangement uses TRBV12-5 and TRBJ2-1; TRBD2 agrees at 9 bases. The CDR3 is 15 residues long. The germline V gene encodes CDR1 LGHNT and CDR2 FRNRAP. V was clipped by 5 bases and J by 6 bases; unmatched bases: 8. The CDR3 coding sequence is TGTGCTAGTGGTCAGGCCGGGACTAGCTCCAATGAGCAGTTCTTC. Its protein product is CASGQAGTSSNEQFF.

V is TRBV27 and J is TRBJ2-1; 11 bases align to TRBD1. Germline CDR1 reads MNHEY; CDR2 reads SMNVEV (reference sequence). Trimming took 0 bases from V and 6 from J; bases not matched to a gene: 1. This CDR3 is built from 15 residues. CDR3 in amino acids: CASSLSGQGVNEQFF. The CDR3 nucleotides read TGTGCCAGCAGTTTATCGGGACAGGGGGTCAATGAGCAGTTCTTC.

This clonotype was observed many times. The chain couples TRBV11-1 to TRBJ2-5; D is ambiguous. CDR3 length: 12 residues. Looked up from germline, CDR1 is SGHAT and CDR2 is FQDESV (reference sequence). V was trimmed by 5 bases and J by 0 bases, leaving 4 bases between them. For the CDR3, the DNA is TGTGCCAGCAGCAACAACCAAGAGACCCAGTACTTC. Its translation: CASSNNQETQYF.

This clonotype has a handful of counts. CDR3 in amino acids: CASRLQLVLSTDTQYF. The CDR3 DNA reads as TGTGCCAGCAGGCTCCAACTAGTTCTTAGCACAGATACGCAGTATTTT. The chain links TRBV6-1 to TRBJ2-3, with a possible D match to TRBD2 (5 bases). V was trimmed by 6 bases and J by 0 bases, leaving 16 bases between them. The CDR3 sequence is 16 residues long. Germline-derived CDR1 and CDR2 are MNHNS and SASEGT.

The rearrangement uses TRBV5-1 and TRBJ2-1; 13 bases line up with TRBD2. From germline, CDR1 is SGHRS and CDR2 YFSETQ. The CDR3 length is 16 residues. The V segment lost 3 bases and the J segment 2 bases; nucleotides outside the gene matches: 2. This CDR3 is CASSSGTSGAYNEQFF. CDR3 nucleotides: TGCGCCAGCAGCTCCGGGACTAGCGGGGCCTACAATGAGCAGTTCTTC.

About this clonotype: A read error may explain this, as a much larger clone is one base away. The genes are TRBV27 and TRBJ2-3; 9 bases fit TRBD2. The CDR3 is made up of 15 amino acids. CDR1 is MNHEY and CDR2 is SMNVEV in the germline V gene (reference sequence). This CDR3 is CASIKLAGAADMQYF. The CDR3 DNA reads TGTGCCAGCATCAAGTTAGCGGGAGCCGCAGATATGCAGTATTTT.

The chain uses TRBV7-6 and TRBJ2-1, with 13 bases identical to TRBD2. Trimming at V came to 5 bases and at J to 8 bases, leaving 12 bases not matched to a gene. There are 17 residues in the CDR3. Germline V CDR1 and CDR2: SGHVS, FNYEAQ. CDR3 in amino acids: CASSPIGLAGEVDEQFF. DNA of the CDR3: TGTGCCAGCAGCCCTATCGGACTAGCGGGGGAGGTTGATGAGCAGTTCTTC.